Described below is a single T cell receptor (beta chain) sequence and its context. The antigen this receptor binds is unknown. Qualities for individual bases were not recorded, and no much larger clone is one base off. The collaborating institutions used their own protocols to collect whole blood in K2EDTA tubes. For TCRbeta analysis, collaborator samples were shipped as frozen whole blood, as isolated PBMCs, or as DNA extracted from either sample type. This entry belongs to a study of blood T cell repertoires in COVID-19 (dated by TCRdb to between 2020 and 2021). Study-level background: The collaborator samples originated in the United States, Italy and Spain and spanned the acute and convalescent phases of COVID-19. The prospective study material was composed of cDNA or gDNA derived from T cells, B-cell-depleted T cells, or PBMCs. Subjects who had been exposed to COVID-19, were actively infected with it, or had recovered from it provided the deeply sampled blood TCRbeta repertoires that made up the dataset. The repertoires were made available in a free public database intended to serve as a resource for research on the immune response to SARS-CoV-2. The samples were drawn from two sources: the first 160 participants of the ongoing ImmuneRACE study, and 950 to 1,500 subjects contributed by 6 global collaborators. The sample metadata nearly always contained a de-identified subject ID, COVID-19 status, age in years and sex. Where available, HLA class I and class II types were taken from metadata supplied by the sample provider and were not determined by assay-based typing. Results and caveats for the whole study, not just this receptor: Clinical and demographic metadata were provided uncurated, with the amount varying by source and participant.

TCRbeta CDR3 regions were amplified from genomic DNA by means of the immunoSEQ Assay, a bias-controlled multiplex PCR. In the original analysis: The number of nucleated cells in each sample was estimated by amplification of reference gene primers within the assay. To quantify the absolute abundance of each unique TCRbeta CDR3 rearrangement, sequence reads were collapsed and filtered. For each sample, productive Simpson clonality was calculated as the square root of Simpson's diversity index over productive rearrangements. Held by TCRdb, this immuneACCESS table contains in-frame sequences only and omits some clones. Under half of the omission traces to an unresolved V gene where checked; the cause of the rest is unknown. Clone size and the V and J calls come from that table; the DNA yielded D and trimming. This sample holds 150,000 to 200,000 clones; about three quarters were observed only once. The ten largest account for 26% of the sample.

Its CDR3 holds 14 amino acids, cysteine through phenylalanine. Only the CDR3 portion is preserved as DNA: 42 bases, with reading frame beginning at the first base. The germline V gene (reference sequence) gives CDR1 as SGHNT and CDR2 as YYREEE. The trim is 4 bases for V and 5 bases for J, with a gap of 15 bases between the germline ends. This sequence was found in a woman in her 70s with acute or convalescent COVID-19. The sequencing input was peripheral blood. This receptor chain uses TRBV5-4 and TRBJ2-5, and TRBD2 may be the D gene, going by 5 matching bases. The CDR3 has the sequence CASSKAQPGETQYF. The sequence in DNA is TGTGCCAGCAGCAAGGCCCAGCCGGGGGAGACCCAGTACTTC.